This T cell receptor (beta chain) is from a study of T cells in Graves' hyperthyroidism and ophthalmopathy. Broader study findings: Ophthalmopathy, which appeared later, was predicted by the model a median 6.5 months before onset.

PBMCs were sourced from over 8.5 ml fresh peripheral blood. CDR3 length: 14 residues. V was cut by 5 bases and J by 12 bases, with 17 bases left in between. In germline, CDR1 is MNHNS, CDR2 SASEGT. The investigators amplified TCR beta CDR3 regions from RNA transcripts. During a first-round RT-PCR of the TCR CDR3, the HTBI primer set was used. TCRdb ran MiXCR on the multiplex PCR reads and lists one entry per CDR3 protein. The sample lists around 440,000 distinct CDR3 sequences, about a sixth seen once, with roughly 13% in the top ten. This clonotype was seen at least ten times. What it binds is unknown.

The receptor was isolated from a woman between 18 and 29 years old with Graves' hyperthyroidism. The sequenced sample was blood. The V gene is TRBV6-1, the J gene TRBJ1-6, with D hard to call. DNA for the CDR3: TGTGCCAGCAGTTCGACCCGGACCCAGGAACCCCTCCACTTT. It specifies CASSSTRTQEPLHF.